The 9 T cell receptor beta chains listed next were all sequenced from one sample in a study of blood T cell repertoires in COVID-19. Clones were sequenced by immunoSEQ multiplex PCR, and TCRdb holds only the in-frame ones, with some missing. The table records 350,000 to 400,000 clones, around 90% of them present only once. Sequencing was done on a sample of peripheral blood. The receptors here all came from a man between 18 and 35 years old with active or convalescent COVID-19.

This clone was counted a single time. DNA for the CDR3: TGTGCCAGCAGTCACCGGACAGTCTCTGGAAACACCATATATTTT. It is translated as CASSHRTVSGNTIYF. The rearrangement links TRBV6-2 or TRBV6-3 to TRBJ1-3; a possible D gene is TRBD1 (6 bases). The CDR3 runs 15 residues. V was trimmed by 5 bases and J by 0 bases, leaving 11 bases between them. Per the germline V gene, CDR1 is MNHEY and CDR2 is SVGEGT.

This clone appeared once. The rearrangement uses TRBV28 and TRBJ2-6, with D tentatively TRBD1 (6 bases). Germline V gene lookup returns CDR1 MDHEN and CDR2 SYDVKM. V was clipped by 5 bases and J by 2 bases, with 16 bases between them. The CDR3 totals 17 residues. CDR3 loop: CASSPWTEGTGANVLTF. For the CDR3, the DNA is TGTGCCAGCAGTCCCTGGACAGAAGGAACTGGGGCCAACGTCCTGACTTTC.

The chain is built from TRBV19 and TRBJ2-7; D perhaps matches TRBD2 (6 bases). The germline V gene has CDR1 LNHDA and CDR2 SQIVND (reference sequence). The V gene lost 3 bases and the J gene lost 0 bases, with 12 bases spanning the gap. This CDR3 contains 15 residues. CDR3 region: CASSIRDSSSYEQYF. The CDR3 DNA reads TGTGCCAGTAGTATCCGGGACTCCAGCTCCTACGAGCAGTACTTC.

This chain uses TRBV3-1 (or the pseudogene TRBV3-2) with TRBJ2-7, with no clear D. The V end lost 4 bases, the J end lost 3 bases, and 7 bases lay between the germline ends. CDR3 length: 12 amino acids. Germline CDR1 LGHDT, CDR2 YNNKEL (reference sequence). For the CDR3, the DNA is TGTGCCAGCAGCCGGCAAGACTACGAGCAGTACTTC. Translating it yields CASSRQDYEQYF.

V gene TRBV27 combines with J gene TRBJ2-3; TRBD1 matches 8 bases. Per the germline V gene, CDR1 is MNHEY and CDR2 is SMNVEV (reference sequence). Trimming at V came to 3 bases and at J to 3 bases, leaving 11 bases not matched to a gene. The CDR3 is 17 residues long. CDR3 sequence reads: CASSLVQGALGTDTQYF. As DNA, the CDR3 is TGTGCCAGCAGTTTGGTTCAGGGGGCGTTGGGAACAGATACGCAGTATTTT.

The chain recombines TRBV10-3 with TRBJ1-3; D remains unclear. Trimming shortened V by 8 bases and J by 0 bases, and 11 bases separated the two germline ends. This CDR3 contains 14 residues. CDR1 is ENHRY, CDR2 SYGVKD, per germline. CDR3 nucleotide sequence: TGTGCCATCGGCAGGCCGAGCTCTGGAAACACCATATATTTT. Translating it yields CAIGRPSSGNTIYF.

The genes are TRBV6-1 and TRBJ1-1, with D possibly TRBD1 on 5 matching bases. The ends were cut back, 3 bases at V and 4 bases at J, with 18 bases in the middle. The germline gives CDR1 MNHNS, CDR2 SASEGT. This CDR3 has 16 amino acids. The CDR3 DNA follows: TGTGCCAGCAGTGATCCGGGGGTGGGGTTGCGCACTGAAGCTTTCTTT. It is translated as CASSDPGVGLRTEAFF.

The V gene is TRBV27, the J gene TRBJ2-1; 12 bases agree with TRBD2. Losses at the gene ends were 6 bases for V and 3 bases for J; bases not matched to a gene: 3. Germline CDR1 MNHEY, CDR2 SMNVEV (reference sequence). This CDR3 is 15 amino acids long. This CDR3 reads CASRLAGGFYNEQFF. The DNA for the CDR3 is TGTGCCAGCAGGCTAGCGGGGGGGTTCTACAATGAGCAGTTCTTC.

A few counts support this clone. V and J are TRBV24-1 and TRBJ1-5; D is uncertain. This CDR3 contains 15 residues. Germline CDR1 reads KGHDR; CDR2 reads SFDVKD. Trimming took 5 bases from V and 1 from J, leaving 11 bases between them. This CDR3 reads CATSVRERSNQPQHF. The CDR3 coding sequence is TGTGCCACCAGTGTCCGGGAAAGGAGCAATCAGCCCCAGCATTTT.